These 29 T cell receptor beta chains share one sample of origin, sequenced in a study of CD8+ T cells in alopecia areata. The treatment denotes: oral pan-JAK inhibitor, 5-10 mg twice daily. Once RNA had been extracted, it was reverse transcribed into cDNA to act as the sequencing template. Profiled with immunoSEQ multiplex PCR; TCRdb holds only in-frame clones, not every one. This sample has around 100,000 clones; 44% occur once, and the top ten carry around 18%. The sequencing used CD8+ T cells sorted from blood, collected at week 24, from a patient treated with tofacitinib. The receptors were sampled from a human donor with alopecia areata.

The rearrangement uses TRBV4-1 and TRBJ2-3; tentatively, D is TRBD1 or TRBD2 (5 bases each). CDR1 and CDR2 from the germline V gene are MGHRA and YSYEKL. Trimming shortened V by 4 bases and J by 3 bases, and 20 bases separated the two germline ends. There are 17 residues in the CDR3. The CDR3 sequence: CASSPIGTRGQTDTQYF. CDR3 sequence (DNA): TGCGCCAGCAGCCCCATAGGAACGAGGGGCCAAACAGATACGCAGTATTTT.

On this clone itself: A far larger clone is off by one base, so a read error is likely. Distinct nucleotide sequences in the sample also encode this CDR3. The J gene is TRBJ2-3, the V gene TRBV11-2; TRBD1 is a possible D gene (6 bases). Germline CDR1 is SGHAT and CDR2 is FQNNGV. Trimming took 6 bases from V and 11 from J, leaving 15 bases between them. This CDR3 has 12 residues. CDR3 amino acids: CASSPRGAGQYF. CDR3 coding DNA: TGTGCCAGCAGTCCCAGGGGCGCGGGGCAGTATTTT.

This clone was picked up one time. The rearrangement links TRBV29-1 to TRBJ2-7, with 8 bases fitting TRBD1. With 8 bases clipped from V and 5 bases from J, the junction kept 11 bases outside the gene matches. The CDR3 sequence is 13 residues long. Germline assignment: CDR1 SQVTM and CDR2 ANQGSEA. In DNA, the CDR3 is TGCAGCATCCGACAGGGGATGGGACACGAGCAGTACTTC. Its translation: CSIRQGMGHEQYF.

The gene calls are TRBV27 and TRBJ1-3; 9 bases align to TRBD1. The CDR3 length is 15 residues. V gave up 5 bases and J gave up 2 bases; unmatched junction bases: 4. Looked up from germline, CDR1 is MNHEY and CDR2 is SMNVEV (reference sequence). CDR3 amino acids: CASSPGTGPGNTIYF. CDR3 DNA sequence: TGTGCCAGCAGTCCCGGGACAGGGCCTGGAAACACCATATATTTT.

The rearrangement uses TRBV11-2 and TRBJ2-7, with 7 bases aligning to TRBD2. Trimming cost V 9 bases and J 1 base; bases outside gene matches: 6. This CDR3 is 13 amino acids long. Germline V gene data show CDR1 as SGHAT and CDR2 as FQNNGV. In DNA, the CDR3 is TGTGCCAGTTCCGGGACTACATCCTACGAGCAGTACTTC. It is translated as CASSGTTSYEQYF.

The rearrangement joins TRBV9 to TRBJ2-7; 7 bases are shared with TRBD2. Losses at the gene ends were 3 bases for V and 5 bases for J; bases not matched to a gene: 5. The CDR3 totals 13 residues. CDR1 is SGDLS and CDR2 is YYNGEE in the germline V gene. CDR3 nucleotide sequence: TGTGCCAGCAGCGGAGGGAGGGGTGACGAGCAGTACTTC. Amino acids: CASSGGRGDEQYF.

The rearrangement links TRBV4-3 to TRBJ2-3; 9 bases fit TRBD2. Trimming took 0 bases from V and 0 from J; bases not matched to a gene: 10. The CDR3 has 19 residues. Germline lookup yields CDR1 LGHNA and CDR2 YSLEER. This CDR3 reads CASSQDIASGVSSTDTQYF. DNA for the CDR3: TGCGCCAGCAGCCAAGATATTGCTAGCGGGGTGTCTAGCACAGATACGCAGTATTTT.

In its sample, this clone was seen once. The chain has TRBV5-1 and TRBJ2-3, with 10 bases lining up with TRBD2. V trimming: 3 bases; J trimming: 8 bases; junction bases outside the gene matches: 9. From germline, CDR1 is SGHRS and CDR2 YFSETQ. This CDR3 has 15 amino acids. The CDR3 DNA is TGCGCCAGCAGCTCCCCACAGCGGGAGGGCCCTACGCAGTATTTT. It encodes CASSSPQREGPTQYF.

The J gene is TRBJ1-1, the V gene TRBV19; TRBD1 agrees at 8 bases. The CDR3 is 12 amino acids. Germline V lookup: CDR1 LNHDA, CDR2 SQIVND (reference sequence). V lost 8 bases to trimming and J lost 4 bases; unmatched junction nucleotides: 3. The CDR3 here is CASGQGGTEAFF. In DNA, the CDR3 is TGTGCCAGTGGACAGGGAGGCACTGAAGCTTTCTTT.

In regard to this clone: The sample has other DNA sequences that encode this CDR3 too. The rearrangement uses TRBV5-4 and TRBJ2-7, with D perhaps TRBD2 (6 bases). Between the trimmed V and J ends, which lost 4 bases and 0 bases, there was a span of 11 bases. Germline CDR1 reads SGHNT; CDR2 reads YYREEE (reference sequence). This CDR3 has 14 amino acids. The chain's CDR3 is CASSVGLTSYEQYF. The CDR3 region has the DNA TGTGCCAGCAGCGTGGGACTGACCTCCTACGAGCAGTACTTC. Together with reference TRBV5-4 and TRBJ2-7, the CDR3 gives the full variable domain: ETGVTQSPTHLIKTRGQQVTLRCSSQSGHNTVSWYQQALGQGPQFIFQYYREEENGRGNFPPRFSGLQFPNYSSELNVNALELDDSALYLCASSVGLTSYEQYFGPGTRLTVT.

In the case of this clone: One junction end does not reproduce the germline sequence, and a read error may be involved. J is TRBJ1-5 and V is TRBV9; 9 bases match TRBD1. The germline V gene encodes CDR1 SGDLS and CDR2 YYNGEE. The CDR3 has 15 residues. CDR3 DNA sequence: TGTGTCAGCAGCGTGGGACAGGGAGGCAATCAGCCCCAGCATTTT. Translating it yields CVSSVGQGGNQPQHF. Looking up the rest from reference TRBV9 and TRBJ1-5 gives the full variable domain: DSGVTQTPKHLITATGQRVTLRCSPRSGDLSVYWYQQSLDQGLQFLIQYYNGEERAKGNILERFSAQQFPDLHSELNLSSLELGDSALYFCVSSVGQGGNQPQHFGDGTRLSIL.

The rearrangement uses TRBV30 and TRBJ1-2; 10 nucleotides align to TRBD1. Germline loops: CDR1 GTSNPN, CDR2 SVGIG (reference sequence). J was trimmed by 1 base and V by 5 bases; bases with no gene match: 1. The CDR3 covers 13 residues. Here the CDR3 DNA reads TGTGCCTGGTGGACAGGGGGTAACTATGGCTACACCTTC. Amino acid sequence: CAWWTGGNYGYTF.

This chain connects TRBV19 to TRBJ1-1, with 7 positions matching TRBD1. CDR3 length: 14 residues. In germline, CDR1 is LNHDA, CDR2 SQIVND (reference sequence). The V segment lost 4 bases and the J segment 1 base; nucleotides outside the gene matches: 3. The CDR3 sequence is CASSSRQGNTEAFF. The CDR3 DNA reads TGTGCCAGTAGTAGTAGACAGGGGAACACTGAAGCTTTCTTT.

The CDR3 nucleotides are TGCGCCAGCAGCTTGGTAGCGGGAGGGCCTAGTGAGCAGTTCTTC. Protein: CASSLVAGGPSEQFF. This rearrangement joins TRBV5-1 to TRBJ2-1, with 11 positions matching TRBD2. The CDR3 contains 15 residues. The trim removed 0 bases at V and 9 bases at J, leaving 5 bases unmatched. In germline, CDR1 is SGHRS, CDR2 YFSETQ.

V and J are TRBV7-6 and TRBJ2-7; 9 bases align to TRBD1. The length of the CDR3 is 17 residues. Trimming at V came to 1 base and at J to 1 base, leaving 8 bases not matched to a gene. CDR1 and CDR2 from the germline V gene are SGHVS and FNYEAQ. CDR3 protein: CASSLVPLDRGSYEQYF. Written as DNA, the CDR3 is TGTGCCAGCAGCTTAGTTCCTCTGGACAGGGGATCCTACGAGCAGTACTTC.

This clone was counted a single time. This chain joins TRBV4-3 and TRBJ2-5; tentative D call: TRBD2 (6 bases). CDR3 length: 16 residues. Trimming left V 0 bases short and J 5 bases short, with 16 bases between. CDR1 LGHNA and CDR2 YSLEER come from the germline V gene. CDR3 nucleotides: TGCGCCAGCAGCCAAGATCGGGAGCTAGTTGCGGAGACCCAGTACTTC. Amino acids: CASSQDRELVAETQYF.

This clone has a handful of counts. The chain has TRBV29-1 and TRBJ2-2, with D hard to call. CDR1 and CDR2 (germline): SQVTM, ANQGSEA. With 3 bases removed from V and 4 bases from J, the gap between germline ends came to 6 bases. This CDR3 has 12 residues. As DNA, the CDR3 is TGCAGCGTTGACGGCGGCACCGGGGAGCTGTTTTTT. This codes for CSVDGGTGELFF.

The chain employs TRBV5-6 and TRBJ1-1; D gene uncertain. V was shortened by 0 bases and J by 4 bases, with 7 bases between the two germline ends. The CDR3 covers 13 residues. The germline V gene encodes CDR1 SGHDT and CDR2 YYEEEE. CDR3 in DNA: TGTGCCAGCAGCTTGGCCGTGAGCACTGAAGCTTTCTTT. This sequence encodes CASSLAVSTEAFF.

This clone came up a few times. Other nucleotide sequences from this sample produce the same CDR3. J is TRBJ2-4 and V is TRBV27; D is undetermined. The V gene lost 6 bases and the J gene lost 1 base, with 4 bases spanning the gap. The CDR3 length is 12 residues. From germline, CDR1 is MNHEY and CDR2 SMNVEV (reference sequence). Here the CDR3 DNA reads TGTGCCAGCAGGGGGGCCAAAAACATTCAGTACTTC. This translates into CASRGAKNIQYF.

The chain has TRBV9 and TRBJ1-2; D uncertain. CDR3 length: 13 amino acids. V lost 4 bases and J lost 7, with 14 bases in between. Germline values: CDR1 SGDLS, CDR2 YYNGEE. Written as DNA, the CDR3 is TGTGCCAGCAGCTCCCCATCCCAGGCTGGCTACACCTTC. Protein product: CASSSPSQAGYTF.

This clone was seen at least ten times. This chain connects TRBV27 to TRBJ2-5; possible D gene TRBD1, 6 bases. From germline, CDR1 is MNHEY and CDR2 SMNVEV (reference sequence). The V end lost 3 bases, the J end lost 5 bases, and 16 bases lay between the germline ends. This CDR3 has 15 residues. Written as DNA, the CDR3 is TGTGCCAGCAGTTTGGTAGTAACAGGGTTGGAGACCCAGTACTTC. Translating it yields CASSLVVTGLETQYF.

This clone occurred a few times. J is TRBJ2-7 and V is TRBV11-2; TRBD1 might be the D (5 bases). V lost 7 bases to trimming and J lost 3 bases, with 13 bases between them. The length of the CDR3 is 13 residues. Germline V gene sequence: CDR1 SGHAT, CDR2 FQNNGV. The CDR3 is CASTDSGHYEQYF. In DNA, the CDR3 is TGTGCCAGCACCGACAGTGGCCACTACGAGCAGTACTTC.

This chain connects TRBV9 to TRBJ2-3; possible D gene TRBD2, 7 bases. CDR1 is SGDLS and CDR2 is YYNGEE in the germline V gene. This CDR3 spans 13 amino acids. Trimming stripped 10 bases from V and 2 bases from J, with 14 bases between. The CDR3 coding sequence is TGTGCCGGAGGGGAGGGGGACACAGATACGCAGTATTTT. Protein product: CAGGEGDTDTQYF. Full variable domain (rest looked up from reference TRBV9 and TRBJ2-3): DSGVTQTPKHLITATGQRVTLRCSPRSGDLSVYWYQQSLDQGLQFLIQYYNGEERAKGNILERFSAQQFPDLHSELNLSSLELGDSALYFCAGGEGDTDTQYFGPGTRLTVL.

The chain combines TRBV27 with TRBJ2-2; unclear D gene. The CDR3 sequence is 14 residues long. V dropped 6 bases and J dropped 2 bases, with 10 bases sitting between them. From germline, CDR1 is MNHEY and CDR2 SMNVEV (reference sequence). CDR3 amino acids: CASRGLGNTGELFF. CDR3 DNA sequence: TGTGCCAGCAGGGGTCTAGGAAACACCGGGGAGCTGTTTTTT.

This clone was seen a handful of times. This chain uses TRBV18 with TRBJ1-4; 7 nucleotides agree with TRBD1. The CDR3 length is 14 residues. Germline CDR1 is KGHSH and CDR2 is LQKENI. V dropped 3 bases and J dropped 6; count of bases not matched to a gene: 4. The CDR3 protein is CASSPVGQDEKLFF. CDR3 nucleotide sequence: TGTGCCAGCTCACCCGTAGGACAGGATGAAAAACTGTTTTTT.

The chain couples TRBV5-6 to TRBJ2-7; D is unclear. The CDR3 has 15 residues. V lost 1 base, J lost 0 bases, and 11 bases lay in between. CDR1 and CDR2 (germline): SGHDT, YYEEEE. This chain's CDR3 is CASSLIRKSSYEQYF. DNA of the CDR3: TGTGCCAGCAGCTTGATACGGAAGAGCTCCTACGAGCAGTACTTC. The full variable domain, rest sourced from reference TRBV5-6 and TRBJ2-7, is DAGVTQSPTHLIKTRGQQVTLRCSPKSGHDTVSWYQQALGQGPQFIFQYYEEEERQRGNFPDRFSGHQFPNYSSELNVNALLLGDSALYLCASSLIRKSSYEQYFGPGTRLTVT.

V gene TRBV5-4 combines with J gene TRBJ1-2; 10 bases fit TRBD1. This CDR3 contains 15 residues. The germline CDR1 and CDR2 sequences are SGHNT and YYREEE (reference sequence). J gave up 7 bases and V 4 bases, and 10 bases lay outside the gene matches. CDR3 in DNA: TGTGCCAGCAGCGGGTGGGGACAGGGGATTATTGGCTACACCTTC. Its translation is CASSGWGQGIIGYTF.

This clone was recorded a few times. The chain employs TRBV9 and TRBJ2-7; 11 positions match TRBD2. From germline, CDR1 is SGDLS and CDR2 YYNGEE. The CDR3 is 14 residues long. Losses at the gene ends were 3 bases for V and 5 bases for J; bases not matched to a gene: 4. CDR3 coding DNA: TGTGCCAGCAGCGCGGAGGGACTAGCGGACGAGCAGTACTTC. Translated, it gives CASSAEGLADEQYF. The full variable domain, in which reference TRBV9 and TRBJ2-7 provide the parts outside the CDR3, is DSGVTQTPKHLITATGQRVTLRCSPRSGDLSVYWYQQSLDQGLQFLIQYYNGEERAKGNILERFSAQQFPDLHSELNLSSLELGDSALYFCASSAEGLADEQYFGPGTRLTVT.

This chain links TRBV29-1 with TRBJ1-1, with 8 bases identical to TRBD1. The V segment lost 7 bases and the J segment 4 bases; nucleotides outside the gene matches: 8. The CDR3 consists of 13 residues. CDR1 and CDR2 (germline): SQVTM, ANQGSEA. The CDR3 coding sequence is TGCAGCGGGACCGCAGGGGGCGGCACTGAAGCTTTCTTT. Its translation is CSGTAGGGTEAFF.